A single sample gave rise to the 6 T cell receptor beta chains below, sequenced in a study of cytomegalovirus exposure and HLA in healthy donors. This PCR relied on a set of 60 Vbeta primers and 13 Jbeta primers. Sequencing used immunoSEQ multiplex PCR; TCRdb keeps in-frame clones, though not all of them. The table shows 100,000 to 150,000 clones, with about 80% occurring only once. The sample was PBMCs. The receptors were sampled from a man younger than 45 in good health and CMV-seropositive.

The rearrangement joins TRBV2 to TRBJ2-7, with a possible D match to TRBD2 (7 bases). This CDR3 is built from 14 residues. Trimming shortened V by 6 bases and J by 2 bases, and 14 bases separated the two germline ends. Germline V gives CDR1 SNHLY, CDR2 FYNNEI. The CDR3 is CASRGGGLAYEQYF. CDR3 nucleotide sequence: TGTGCCAGCAGGGGAGGGGGACTCGCCTACGAGCAGTACTTC.

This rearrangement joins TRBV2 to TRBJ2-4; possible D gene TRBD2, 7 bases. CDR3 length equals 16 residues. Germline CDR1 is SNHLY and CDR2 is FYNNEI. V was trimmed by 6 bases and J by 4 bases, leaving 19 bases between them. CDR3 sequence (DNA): TGTGCCAGCAGCGAATGGGGGGGACAAACAAAAAACATTCAGTACTTC. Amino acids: CASSEWGGQTKNIQYF. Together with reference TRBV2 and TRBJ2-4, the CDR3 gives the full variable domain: EPEVTQTPSHQVTQMGQEVILRCVPISNHLYFYWYRQILGQKVEFLVSFYNNEISEKSEIFDDQFSVERPDGSNFTLKIRSTKLEDSAMYFCASSEWGGQTKNIQYFGAGTRLSVL.

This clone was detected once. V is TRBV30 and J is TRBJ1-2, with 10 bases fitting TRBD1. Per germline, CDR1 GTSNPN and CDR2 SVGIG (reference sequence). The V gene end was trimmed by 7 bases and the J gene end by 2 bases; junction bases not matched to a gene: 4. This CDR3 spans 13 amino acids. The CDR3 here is CALRDRGNYGYTF. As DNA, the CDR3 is TGTGCCTTAAGGGACAGGGGAAACTATGGCTACACCTTC.

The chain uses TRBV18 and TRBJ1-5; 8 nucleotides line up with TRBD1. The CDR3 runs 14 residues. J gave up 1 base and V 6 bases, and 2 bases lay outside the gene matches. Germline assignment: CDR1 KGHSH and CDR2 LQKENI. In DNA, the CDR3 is TGTGCCAGCTCGGACAGGGAAAGCAATCAGCCCCAGCATTTT. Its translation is CASSDRESNQPQHF. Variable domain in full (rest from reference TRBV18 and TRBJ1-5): NAGVMQNPRHLVRRRGQEARLRCSPMKGHSHVYWYRQLPEEGLKFMVYLQKENIIDESGMPKERFSAEFPKEGPSILRIQQVVRGDSAAYFCASSDRESNQPQHFGDGTRLSIL.

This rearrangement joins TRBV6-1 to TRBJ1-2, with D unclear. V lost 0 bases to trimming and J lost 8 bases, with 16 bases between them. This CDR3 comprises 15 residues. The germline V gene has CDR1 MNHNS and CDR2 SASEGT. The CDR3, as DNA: TGTGCCAGCAGTGAAGCGCGATATGAGGGTCGAGGCTACACCTTC. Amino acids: CASSEARYEGRGYTF.

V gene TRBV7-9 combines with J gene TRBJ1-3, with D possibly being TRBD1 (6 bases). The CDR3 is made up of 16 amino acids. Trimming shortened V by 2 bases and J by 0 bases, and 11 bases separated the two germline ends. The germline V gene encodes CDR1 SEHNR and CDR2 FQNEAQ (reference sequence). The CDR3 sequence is CASSLIGQYSGNTIYF. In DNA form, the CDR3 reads TGTGCCAGCAGCTTAATAGGACAGTACTCTGGAAACACCATATATTTT.